A selection of T cell receptor beta chains follows, all from one sample in a study of cytomegalovirus exposure and HLA in healthy donors. Generated by immunoSEQ multiplex PCR, the TCRdb table keeps only in-frame clones and is missing some. The sample lists around 130,000 clones, around two thirds occurring once. Sequenced material: PBMCs. Receptors were obtained from a human donor in good health. CDR3s include the opening cysteine and the closing phenylalanine or tryptophan. A D gene is named only where the DNA matches it firmly. Clone size, where shown, is once, few, many, or a class for clones that have expanded.

v_gene	abundance	j_gene	d_gene	CDR3nt	CDR3aa
TRBV7-2	.	TRBJ1-1	.	TGTGCCAGCAGCTTAGCACAGGAGAGAACTGAAGCTTTCTTT	CASSLAQERTEAFF
TRBV11-2	.	TRBJ2-7	TRBD2	TGTGCCAGCAGCCCCAGCGGGGGGAACCTCTACGAGCAGTACTTC	CASSPSGGNLYEQYF
TRBV29-1	.	TRBJ1-5	.	TGCAGCGTTGAAGATAGACAGAGTAGCAATCAGCCCCAGCATTTT	CSVEDRQSSNQPQHF
TRBV30	.	TRBJ1-4	TRBD1	TGTGCCTGTAACCGGGACAGGGGTGAAAAACTGTTTTTT	CACNRDRGEKLFF
TRBV27	.	TRBJ2-7	TRBD1	TGTGCCAGCAGTTTATCGGGCAGGGGGCGTACGGATGTAGTCTACGAGCAGTACTTC	CASSLSGRGRTDVVYEQYF
TRBV6-5	.	TRBJ1-1	.	TGTGCCAGCAGCCTCATCACAGGGCCATTTGAAGCTTTCTTT	CASSLITGPFEAFF
TRBV7-2	.	TRBJ2-3	.	TGTGCCAGCAGCTCTTACTCACGCACAGATACGCAGTATTTT	CASSSYSRTDTQYF
TRBV27	.	TRBJ2-1	.	TGTGCCAGCAGTTTCGGAGGGGCAGGTATCCTTACAAGGCAGTTCTTC	CASSFGGAGILTRQFF
TRBV9	.	TRBJ1-2	.	TGTGCCAGCAGCCCCCAGCGGGGGGGCAACGACACCTTC	CASSPQRGGNDTF
TRBV4-1	.	TRBJ2-3	TRBD2	TGCGCCAGCAGCCAAGATAATTCGGGGAGGGCGAGTCCAGATACGCAGTATTTT	CASSQDNSGRASPDTQYF
TRBV5-1	once	TRBJ1-6	.	TGCGCCAGCAGCCTTAGCGTAGGATCACCCCTCCACTTT	CASSLSVGSPLHF
TRBV6-5	.	TRBJ2-7	TRBD2	TGTGCCAGCAGTTACTCGTCTAGCGGAGCATCCCTCGAGCAGTACTTC	CASSYSSSGASLEQYF
TRBV23-1	.	TRBJ1-5	.	TGCGCCAGCAGTCGACCAACCGGGACAAGTGACAATCAGCCCCAGCATTTT	CASSRPTGTSDNQPQHF
TRBV9	.	TRBJ2-1	.	TGTGCCAGCAGTCTAGTAGATTCCTACAATGAGCAGTTCTTC	CASSLVDSYNEQFF
TRBV5-6	few	TRBJ2-7	TRBD2	TGTGCCAGCAGCTTGGCGGTAGCGGGAGGGCCCTACGAGCAGTACTTC	CASSLAVAGGPYEQYF
TRBV30	few	TRBJ2-1	TRBD2	TGTGCCTGGAGTGAGCTAGCGGCCTCCTACAATGAGCAGTTCTTC	CAWSELAASYNEQFF
TRBV7-2	.	TRBJ1-1	.	TGTGCCAGCAGCACGGGGGGCACTGAAGCTTTCTTT	CASSTGGTEAFF
TRBV9	.	TRBJ2-3	.	TGTGCCAGCAGCGCCCAAGGTAGCGCAGATACGCAGTATTTT	CASSAQGSADTQYF
TRBV29-1	.	TRBJ1-2	.	TGCAGCGTTACGGAGGGCTACACCTTC	CSVTEGYTF
TRBV25-1	.	TRBJ2-5	TRBD2	TGTGCCAGCGCCCGGGGAGCTAGCGGGAGCCAAGAGACCCAGTACTTC	CASARGASGSQETQYF
TRBV5-4	.	TRBJ1-4	TRBD1	TGTGCCAGCAGCACGGACAGGGGGACTAATGAAAAACTGTTTTTT	CASSTDRGTNEKLFF
TRBV27	.	TRBJ2-3	TRBD2	TGTGCCAGCAGTTTACGCCTAGCGGGAGATACGCAGTATTTT	CASSLRLAGDTQYF
TRBV30	.	TRBJ2-1	TRBD2	TGTGCCTGTGCGAAGCGGGAGGTCAACTACAATGAGCAGTTCTTC	CACAKREVNYNEQFF
TRBV9	.	TRBJ2-1	TRBD2	TGTGCCAGCAGCGTAGGGGGAGGGGCCCCCTACAATGAGCAGTTCTTC	CASSVGGGAPYNEQFF
TRBV18	.	TRBJ2-7	.	TGTGCCAGCTCACCTGGGACTGTCTCCTACGAGCAGTACTTC	CASSPGTVSYEQYF
TRBV28	.	TRBJ2-7	.	TGTGCCAGCAGTCAACAGGACTACGAGCAGTACTTC	CASSQQDYEQYF
TRBV2	.	TRBJ2-2	TRBD1	TGTGCCAGCAGAATGGGACAGGGGGCCGTGGAGCTGTTTTTT	CASRMGQGAVELFF
TRBV2	.	TRBJ2-5	.	TGTGCCAGCAGTGAAGGAGGCTGGAGGGGCTGGTCCCAAGAGACCCAGTACTTC	CASSEGGWRGWSQETQYF
TRBV15	.	TRBJ2-1	.	TGTGCCACCAGCAGAGGTTTATCACTCTCCCACAATGAGCAGTTCTTC	CATSRGLSLSHNEQFF
TRBV2	.	TRBJ2-5	.	TGTGCCAGCAGTGAAGCGCGCGGCAGCCAAGAGACCCAGTACTTC	CASSEARGSQETQYF
TRBV19	.	TRBJ2-3	.	TGTGCCAGTAGACTGGCAGATACGCAGTATTTT	CASRLADTQYF
TRBV30	.	TRBJ1-1	TRBD1	TGTGCCTGGAGTAACCTGGGACAGGGGGCCCCTGAAGCTTTCTTT	CAWSNLGQGAPEAFF
TRBV5-1	.	TRBJ2-1	TRBD1	TGCGCCAGCAGCTTGGTACAGGGGCGGCCGCAGTTCTTC	CASSLVQGRPQFF
TRBV7-8	.	TRBJ2-2	.	TGTGCCAGCAGCTTAGTATCTAGTGGAGCCGGGGAGCTGTTTTTT	CASSLVSSGAGELFF
TRBV23-1	.	TRBJ1-5	TRBD1	TGCGCCAGCAGGATGGGACAGGGCAGCAATCAGCCCCAGCATTTT	CASRMGQGSNQPQHF
TRBV2	.	TRBJ1-1	TRBD1	TGTGCCAGCAGCGGGGACAGAAAGAACACTGAAGCTTTCTTT	CASSGDRKNTEAFF
TRBV27	.	TRBJ2-1	.	TGTGCCAGCAGGACTCAACAGGCATGGGAGCAGTTCTTC	CASRTQQAWEQFF
TRBV6-6	.	TRBJ1-2	TRBD1	TGTGCCAGCAGGACCAGGGGGCGGGCTAACTATGGCTACACCTTC	CASRTRGRANYGYTF
TRBV14	.	TRBJ2-1	.	TGTGCCAGCAGCCAAGGGGCTAGGTTTGGGGCTTCGGAGCAGTTCTTC	CASSQGARFGASEQFF